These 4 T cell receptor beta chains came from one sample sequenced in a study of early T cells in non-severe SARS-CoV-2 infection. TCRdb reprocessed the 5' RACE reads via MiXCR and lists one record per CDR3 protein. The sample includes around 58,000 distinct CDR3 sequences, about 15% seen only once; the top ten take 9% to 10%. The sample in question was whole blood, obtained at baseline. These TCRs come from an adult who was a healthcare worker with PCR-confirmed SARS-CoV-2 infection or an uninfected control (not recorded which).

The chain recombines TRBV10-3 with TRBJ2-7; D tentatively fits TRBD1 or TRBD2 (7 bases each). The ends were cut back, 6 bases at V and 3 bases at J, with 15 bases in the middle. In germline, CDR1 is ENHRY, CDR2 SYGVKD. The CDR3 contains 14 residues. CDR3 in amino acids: CAISRQGGLYEQYF. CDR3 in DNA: TGTGCCATCAGCCGACAGGGAGGGCTCTACGAGCAGTACTTC.

Written as DNA, the CDR3 is TGTGCCATCAGTGGCCCGACTAGCGGGGGTGCCAAAAACATTCAGTACTTC. It specifies CAISGPTSGGAKNIQYF. The chain recombines TRBV10-3 with TRBJ2-4, with 12 bases matching TRBD2. CDR1 and CDR2 from the germline V gene are ENHRY and SYGVKD. Germline trimming cut 4 bases from V and 1 base from J; bases unmatched to any gene: 5. The CDR3 sequence is 17 residues long.

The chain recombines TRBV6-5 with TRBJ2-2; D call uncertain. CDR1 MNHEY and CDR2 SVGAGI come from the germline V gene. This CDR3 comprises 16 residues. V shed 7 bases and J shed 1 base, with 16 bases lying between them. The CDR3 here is CASTPKQKRNTGELFF. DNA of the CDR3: TGTGCCAGCACTCCCAAGCAGAAACGGAACACCGGGGAGCTGTTTTTT.

The CDR3 coding sequence is TGTGCCAGCAGACCGTACGAGGGGGTCGTCAATGAGCAGTTCTTC. It specifies CASRPYEGVVNEQFF. The chain joins TRBV6-1 to TRBJ2-1; D possibly corresponds to TRBD1 (6 bases). Germline values: CDR1 MNHNS, CDR2 SASEGT. Trimming pared 6 bases from V and 6 bases from J, leaving 18 bases between. The CDR3 runs to 15 residues.